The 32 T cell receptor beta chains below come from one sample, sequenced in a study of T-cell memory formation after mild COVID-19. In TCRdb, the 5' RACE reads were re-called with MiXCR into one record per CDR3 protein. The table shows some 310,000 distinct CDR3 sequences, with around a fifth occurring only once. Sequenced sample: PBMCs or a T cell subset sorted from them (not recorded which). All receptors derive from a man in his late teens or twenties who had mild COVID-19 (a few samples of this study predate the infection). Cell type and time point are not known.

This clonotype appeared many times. The CDR3 DNA follows: TGCAGTGCTGGCCGCGGGGACACTGAAGCTTTCTTT. It translates to CSAGRGDTEAFF. The V and J genes are TRBV20-1 and TRBJ1-1; the D is unclear. CDR1 and CDR2 from the germline V gene are DFQATT and SNEGSKA (reference sequence). CDR3 size: 12 residues. The V end lost 5 bases, the J end lost 3 bases, and 10 bases lay between the germline ends.

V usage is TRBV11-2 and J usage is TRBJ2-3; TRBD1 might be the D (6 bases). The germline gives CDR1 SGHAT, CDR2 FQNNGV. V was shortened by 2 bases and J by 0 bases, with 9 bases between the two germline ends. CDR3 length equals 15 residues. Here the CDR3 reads CASSLLGGSTDTQYF. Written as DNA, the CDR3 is TGTGCCAGCAGCTTACTAGGGGGTAGCACAGATACGCAGTATTTT.

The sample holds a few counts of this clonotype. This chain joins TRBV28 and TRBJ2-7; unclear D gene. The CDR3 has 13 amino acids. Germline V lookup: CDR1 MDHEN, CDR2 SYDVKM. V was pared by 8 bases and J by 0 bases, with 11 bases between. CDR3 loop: CASAGPHSYEQYV. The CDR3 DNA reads TGTGCCAGCGCCGGGCCTCACTCCTACGAGCAGTACGTC.

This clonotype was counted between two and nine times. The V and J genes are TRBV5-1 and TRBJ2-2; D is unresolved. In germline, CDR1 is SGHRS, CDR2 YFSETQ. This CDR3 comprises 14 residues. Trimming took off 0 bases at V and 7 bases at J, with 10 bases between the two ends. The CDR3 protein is CASSLVPNSGELFF. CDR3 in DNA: TGCGCCAGCAGCTTGGTCCCCAATAGCGGGGAGCTGTTTTTT.

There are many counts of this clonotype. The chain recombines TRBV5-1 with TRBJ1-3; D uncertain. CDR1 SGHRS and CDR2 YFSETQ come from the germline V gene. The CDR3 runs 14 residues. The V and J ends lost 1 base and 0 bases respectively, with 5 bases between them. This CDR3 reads CASSLSTSGNTIYF. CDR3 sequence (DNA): TGCGCCAGCAGCTTGAGCACCTCTGGAAACACCATATATTTT.

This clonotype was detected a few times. The CDR3 DNA sequence: TGCGCCAGCAGCTTTACAGGGGTGTACACTGAAGCTTTCTTT. Its protein is CASSFTGVYTEAFF. The chain recombines TRBV5-1 with TRBJ1-1, with 7 bases matching TRBD1. CDR3 length: 14 residues. Looked up from germline, CDR1 is SGHRS and CDR2 is YFSETQ. With V trimmed by 2 bases and J by 3 bases, 4 bases remained unmatched.

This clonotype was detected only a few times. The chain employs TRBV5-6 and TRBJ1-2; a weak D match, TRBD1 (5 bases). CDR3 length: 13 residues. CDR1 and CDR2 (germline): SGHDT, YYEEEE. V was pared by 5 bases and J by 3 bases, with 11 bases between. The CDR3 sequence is CASSWDGDYGYTF. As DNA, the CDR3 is TGTGCCAGCAGTTGGGACGGTGACTATGGCTACACCTTC.

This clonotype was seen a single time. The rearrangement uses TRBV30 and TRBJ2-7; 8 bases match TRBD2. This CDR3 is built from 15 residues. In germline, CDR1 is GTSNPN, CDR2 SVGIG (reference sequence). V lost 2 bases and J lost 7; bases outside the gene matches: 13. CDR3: CAWSSSGWKAREQYF. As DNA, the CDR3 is TGTGCCTGGAGTTCTAGCGGGTGGAAGGCTCGGGAGCAGTACTTC.

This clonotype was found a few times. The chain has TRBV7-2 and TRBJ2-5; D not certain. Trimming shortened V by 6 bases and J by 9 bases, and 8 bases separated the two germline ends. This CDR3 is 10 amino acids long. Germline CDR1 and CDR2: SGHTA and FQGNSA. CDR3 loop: CASRESPQYF. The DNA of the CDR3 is TGTGCCAGCAGGGAGAGTCCCCAGTACTTC.

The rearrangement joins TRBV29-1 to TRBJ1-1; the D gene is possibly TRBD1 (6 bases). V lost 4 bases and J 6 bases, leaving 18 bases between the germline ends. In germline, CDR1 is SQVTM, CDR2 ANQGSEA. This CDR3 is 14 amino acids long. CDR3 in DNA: TGCAGCGTTGTACCAGGGGCGGGCAGCGCTGAAGCTTTCTTT. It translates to CSVVPGAGSAEAFF.

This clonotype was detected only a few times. CDR3 protein: CASSQGAYSNQPQHF. Here the CDR3 DNA reads TGCGCCAGCAGCCAAGGGGCCTATAGCAATCAGCCCCAGCATTTT. The rearrangement joins TRBV4-3 to TRBJ1-5; no clear D gene. The V gene's germline CDR1 is LGHNA and CDR2 YSLEER. The CDR3 is made up of 15 amino acids. V gave up 1 base and J gave up 0 bases, with 7 bases separating them.

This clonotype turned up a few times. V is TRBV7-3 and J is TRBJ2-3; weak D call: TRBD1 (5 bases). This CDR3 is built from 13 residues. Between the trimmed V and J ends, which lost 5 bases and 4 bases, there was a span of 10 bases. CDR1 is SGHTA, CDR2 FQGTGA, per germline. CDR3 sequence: CASSLTGADTQYF. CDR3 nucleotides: TGTGCCAGCAGCCTCACAGGTGCAGATACGCAGTATTTT.

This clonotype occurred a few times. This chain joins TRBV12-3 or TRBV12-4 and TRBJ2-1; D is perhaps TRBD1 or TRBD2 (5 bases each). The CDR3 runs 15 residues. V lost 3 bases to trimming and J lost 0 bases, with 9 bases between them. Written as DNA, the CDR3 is TGTGCCAGCAGTTTCAAGGGGAGCTCCTACAATGAGCAGTTCTTC. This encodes CASSFKGSSYNEQFF.

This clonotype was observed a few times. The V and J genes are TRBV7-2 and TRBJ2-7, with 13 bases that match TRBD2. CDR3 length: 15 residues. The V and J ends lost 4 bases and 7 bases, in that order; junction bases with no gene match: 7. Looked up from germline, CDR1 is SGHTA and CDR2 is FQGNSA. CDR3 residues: CASSSRTSGGEEQYF. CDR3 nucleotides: TGTGCCAGCAGCTCCAGGACTAGCGGGGGCGAAGAGCAGTACTTC.

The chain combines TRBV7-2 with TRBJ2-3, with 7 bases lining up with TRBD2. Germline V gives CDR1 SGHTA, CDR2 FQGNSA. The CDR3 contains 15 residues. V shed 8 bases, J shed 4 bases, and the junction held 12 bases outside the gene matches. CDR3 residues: CASGFGGSPSDTQYF. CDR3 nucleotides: TGTGCCAGCGGATTCGGGGGGTCCCCTTCAGATACGCAGTATTTT.

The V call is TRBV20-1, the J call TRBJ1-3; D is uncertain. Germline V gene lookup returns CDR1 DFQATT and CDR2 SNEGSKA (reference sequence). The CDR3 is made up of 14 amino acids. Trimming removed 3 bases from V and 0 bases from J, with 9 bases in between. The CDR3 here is CSARDVYSGNTIYF. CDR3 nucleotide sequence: TGCAGTGCTAGGGATGTATACTCTGGAAACACCATATATTTT.

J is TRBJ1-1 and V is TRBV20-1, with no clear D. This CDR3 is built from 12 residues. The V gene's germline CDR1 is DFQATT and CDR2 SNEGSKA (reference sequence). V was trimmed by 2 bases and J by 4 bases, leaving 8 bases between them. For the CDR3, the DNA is TGCAGTGCTAGATCTAGGGCCACTGAAGCTTTCTTT. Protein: CSARSRATEAFF.

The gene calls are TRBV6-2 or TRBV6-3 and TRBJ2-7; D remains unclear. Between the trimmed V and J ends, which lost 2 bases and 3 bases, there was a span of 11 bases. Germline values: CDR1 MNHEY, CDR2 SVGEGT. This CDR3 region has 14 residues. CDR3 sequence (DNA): TGTGCCAGCAGTTACGGGGTGTTTGGCTACGAGCAGTACTTC. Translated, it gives CASSYGVFGYEQYF.

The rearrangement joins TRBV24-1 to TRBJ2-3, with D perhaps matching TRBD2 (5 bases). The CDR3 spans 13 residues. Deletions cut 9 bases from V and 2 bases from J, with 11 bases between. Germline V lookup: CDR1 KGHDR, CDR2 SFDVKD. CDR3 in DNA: TGTGCCACCGGGCTTCGGGACACAGATACGCAGTATTTT. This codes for CATGLRDTDTQYF.

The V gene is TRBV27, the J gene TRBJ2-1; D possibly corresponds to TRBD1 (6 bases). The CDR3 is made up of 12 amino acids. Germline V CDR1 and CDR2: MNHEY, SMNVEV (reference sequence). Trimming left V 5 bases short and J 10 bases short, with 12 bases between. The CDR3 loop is CASSATGLEQFF. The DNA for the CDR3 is TGTGCCAGCAGTGCGACAGGTTTAGAGCAGTTCTTC.

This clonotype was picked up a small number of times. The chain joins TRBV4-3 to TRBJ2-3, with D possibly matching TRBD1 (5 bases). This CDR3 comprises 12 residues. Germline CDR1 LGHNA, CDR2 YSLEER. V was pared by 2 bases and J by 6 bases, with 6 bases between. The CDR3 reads CASSQKGDTQYF. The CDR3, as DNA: TGCGCCAGCAGCCAAAAGGGGGATACGCAGTATTTT.

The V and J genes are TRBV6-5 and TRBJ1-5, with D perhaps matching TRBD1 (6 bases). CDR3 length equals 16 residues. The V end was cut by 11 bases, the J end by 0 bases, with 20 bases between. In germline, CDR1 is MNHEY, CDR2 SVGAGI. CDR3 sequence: CASQPQGPSSNQPQHF. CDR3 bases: TGTGCCTCACAGCCCCAGGGGCCTAGTAGCAATCAGCCCCAGCATTTT.

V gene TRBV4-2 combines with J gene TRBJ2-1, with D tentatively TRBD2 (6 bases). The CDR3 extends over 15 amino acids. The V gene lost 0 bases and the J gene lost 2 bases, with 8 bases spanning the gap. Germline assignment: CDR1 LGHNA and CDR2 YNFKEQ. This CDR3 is CASSQESGAYNEQFF. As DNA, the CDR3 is TGTGCCAGCAGCCAAGAATCGGGGGCCTACAATGAGCAGTTCTTC.

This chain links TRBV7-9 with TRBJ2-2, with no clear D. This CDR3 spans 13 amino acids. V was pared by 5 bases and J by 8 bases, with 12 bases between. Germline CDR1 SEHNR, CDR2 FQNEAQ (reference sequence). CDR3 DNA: TGTGCCAGCAGCCCCGGAGTATTGGGGGAGCTGTTTTTT. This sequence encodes CASSPGVLGELFF.

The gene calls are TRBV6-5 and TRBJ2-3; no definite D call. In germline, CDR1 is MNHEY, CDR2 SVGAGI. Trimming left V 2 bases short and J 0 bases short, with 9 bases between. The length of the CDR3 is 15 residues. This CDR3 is CASSYGELSTDTQYF. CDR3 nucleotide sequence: TGTGCCAGCAGTTACGGAGAACTTAGCACAGATACGCAGTATTTT.

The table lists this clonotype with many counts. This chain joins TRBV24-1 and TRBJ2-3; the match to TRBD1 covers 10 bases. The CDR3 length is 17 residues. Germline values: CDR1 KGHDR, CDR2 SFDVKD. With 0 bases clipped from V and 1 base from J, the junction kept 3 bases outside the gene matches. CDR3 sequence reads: CATSDLRGTGGTDTQYF. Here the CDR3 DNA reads TGTGCCACCAGTGATTTGCGGGGGACAGGGGGCACAGATACGCAGTATTTT.

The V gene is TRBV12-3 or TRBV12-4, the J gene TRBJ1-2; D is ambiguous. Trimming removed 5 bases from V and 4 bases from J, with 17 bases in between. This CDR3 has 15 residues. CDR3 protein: CASSKEASLGYGYTF. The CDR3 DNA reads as TGTGCCAGCAGTAAAGAGGCCAGCCTCGGCTATGGCTACACCTTC.

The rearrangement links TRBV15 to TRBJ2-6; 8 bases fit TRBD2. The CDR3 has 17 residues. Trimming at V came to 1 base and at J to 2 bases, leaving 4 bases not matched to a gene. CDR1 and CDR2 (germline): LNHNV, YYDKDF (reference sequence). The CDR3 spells CATSRARGAAGANVLTF. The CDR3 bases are TGTGCCACCAGCAGAGCGCGGGGGGCTGCTGGGGCCAACGTCCTGACTTTC.

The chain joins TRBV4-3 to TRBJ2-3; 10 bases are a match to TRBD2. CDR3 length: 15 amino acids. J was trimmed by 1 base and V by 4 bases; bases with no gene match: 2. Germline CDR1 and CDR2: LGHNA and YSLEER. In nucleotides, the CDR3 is TGCGCCAGCAGCCCTAGCGGGGGACGCACAGATACGCAGTATTTT. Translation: CASSPSGGRTDTQYF.

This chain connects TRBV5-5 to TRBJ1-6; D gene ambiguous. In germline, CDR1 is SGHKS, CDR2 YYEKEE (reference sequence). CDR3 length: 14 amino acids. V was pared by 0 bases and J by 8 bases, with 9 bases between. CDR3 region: CASSLESGYSPLHF. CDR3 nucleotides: TGTGCCAGCAGCTTGGAGTCGGGCTATTCACCCCTCCACTTT.

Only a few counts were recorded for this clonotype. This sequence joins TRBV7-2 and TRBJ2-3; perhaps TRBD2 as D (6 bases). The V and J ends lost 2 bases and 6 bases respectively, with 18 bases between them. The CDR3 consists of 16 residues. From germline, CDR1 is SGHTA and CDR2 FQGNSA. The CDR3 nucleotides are TGTGCCAGCAGCTTATTACAGGCCGGCGGGATGGATACGCAGTATTTT. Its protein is CASSLLQAGGMDTQYF.

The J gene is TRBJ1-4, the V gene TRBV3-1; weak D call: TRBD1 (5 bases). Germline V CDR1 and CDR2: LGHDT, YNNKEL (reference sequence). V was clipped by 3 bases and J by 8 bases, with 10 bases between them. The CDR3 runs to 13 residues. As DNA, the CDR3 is TGTGCCAGCAGCCAGCAGGGAGAAGAAAAACTGTTTTTT. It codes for CASSQQGEEKLFF.